This T cell receptor (beta chain) stems from a study of PD-L1 blockade in urothelial cancer. Study background: Blood drawn 3 weeks (second dose) and 6 weeks after treatment start was analyzed. A median approximately 150,000 T cells were found in blood samples.

Spike-ins of synthetic TCR analog templates went into each PCR. Method: immunoSEQ multiplex PCR; TCRdb's copy keeps in-frame clones and lacks some. The sample holds tens of thousands of clones, over 70% seen once. Study-level points and caveats: Durable-benefit patients showed greater tumor-associated blood clone expansion at 3 weeks.

Germline V CDR1 and CDR2: GTSNPN, SVGIG (reference sequence). The CDR3 has 11 amino acids. Trimming left V 2 bases short and J 5 bases short, with 5 bases between. In regard to this clone: The antigen remains unidentified.

The source material was PBMCs, sampled around atezolizumab (anti-PD-L1) treatment. The chain uses TRBV30 and TRBJ2-3; TRBD1 might be the D (5 bases). The TCR originated in a man between 65 and 85 years old with urothelial cancer. CDR3 sequence: CAWSRGDTQYF. CDR3 nucleotides: TGTGCCTGGAGTAGGGGAGATACGCAGTATTTT. Full variable domain (missing parts from reference TRBV30 and TRBJ2-3): SQTIHQWPATLVQPVGSPLSLECTVEGTSNPNLYWYRQAAGRGLQLLFYSVGIGQISSEVPQNLSASRPQDRQFILSSKKLLLSDSGFYLCAWSRGDTQYFGPGTRLTVL.